A single sample is the source of the 25 T cell receptor beta chains below, sequenced in a study of early T cells in non-severe SARS-CoV-2 infection. TCRdb re-derived calls from the 5' RACE reads in MiXCR, one entry per CDR3 protein. The table has some 49,000 distinct CDR3 sequences, approximately 10% seen once. The sequenced material came from whole blood. The receptors stem from an adult who was a healthcare worker with PCR-confirmed SARS-CoV-2 infection or an uninfected control (not recorded which).

The chain links TRBV20-1 to TRBJ1-5; 8 positions match TRBD1. Germline V gene lookup returns CDR1 DFQATT and CDR2 SNEGSKA (reference sequence). The CDR3 contains 14 residues. With 0 bases clipped from V and 5 bases from J, the junction kept 3 bases outside the gene matches. CDR3 region: CSARDRGRYQPQHF. CDR3 in DNA: TGCAGTGCTAGAGACAGGGGGCGTTATCAGCCCCAGCATTTT.

The rearrangement uses TRBV27 and TRBJ1-6; D gene ambiguous. The CDR3 contains 14 residues. CDR1 and CDR2 (germline): MNHEY, SMNVEV (reference sequence). Trimming took 2 bases from V and 6 from J, leaving 8 bases between them. The CDR3 loop reads CASSLEGLNSPLHF. DNA of the CDR3: TGTGCCAGCAGTTTAGAGGGCCTTAATTCACCCCTCCACTTT.

The rearrangement uses TRBV28 and TRBJ1-1, with D perhaps TRBD1 (5 bases). CDR1 and CDR2 (germline): MDHEN, SYDVKM. V was cut by 3 bases and J by 3 bases, with 14 bases left in between. The CDR3 is 15 amino acids. The CDR3 DNA follows: TGTGCCAGCAGTTTGGCAGGGAGTATGGACACTGAAGCTTTCTTT. Translating gives CASSLAGSMDTEAFF.

The chain uses TRBV2 and TRBJ2-7; 10 nucleotides line up with TRBD1. Germline V gives CDR1 SNHLY, CDR2 FYNNEI. This CDR3 is 13 amino acids long. The junction had 1 base not matched to a gene; V was cut back by 6 bases and J by 2 bases. The CDR3 nucleotides are TGTGCCAGCAGGGGGACAGGGGCCTACGAGCAGTACTTC. Residues: CASRGTGAYEQYF.

The chain's CDR3 is CASSPGRARETQYF. The CDR3 DNA reads as TGTGCCAGCAGCCCGGGCCGGGCTCGGGAGACCCAGTACTTC. The V call is TRBV7-3, the J call TRBJ2-5; no definite D call. The CDR3 length is 14 residues. Per germline, CDR1 SGHTA and CDR2 FQGTGA. The V and J ends lost 5 bases and 5 bases respectively, with 15 bases between them.

This chain connects TRBV9 to TRBJ1-1; tentative D call: TRBD1 (6 bases). CDR1 SGDLS and CDR2 YYNGEE come from the germline V gene. V was clipped by 3 bases and J by 5 bases, with 11 bases between them. The CDR3 is 13 residues long. The CDR3 region is CASSAGQRTEAFF. The DNA for the CDR3 is TGTGCCAGCAGCGCCGGACAGCGGACTGAAGCTTTCTTT.

This clonotype was seen at least ten times. The rearrangement uses TRBV3-1 and TRBJ2-5; no definite D call. V shed 0 bases and J shed 7 bases, with 0 bases lying between them. Germline CDR1 reads LGHDT; CDR2 reads YNNKEL (reference sequence). This CDR3 has 10 residues. The CDR3 reads CASSQETQYF. The CDR3 bases are TGTGCCAGCAGCCAAGAGACCCAGTACTTC.

This clonotype was detected only a few times. The genes are TRBV6-1 and TRBJ1-5; 9 bases line up with TRBD1. CDR1 and CDR2 (germline): MNHNS, SASEGT. The CDR3 extends over 15 amino acids. After removal of 5 bases from V and 3 bases from J, the junction contained 5 bases not matched to a gene. The CDR3 here is CASSLGQGDNQPQHF. The CDR3 bases are TGTGCCAGCAGTTTGGGACAGGGCGACAATCAGCCCCAGCATTTT.

The V and J genes are TRBV6-6 and TRBJ1-1; possible D gene TRBD1, 5 bases. Germline V gene data show CDR1 as MNHNY and CDR2 as SVGAGI (reference sequence). The CDR3 consists of 15 residues. V lost 2 bases and J lost 4, with 14 bases in between. The CDR3 loop is CASSYGAGISTEAFF. CDR3 sequence (DNA): TGTGCCAGCAGTTACGGGGCCGGGATCAGCACTGAAGCTTTCTTT.

This chain connects TRBV7-9 to TRBJ2-7; D might be TRBD1 (5 bases). Germline V CDR1 and CDR2: SEHNR, FQNEAQ (reference sequence). V lost 6 bases and J lost 3, with 12 bases in between. The CDR3 runs 13 residues. CDR3 amino acids: CASRSLDSYEQYF. CDR3 in DNA: TGTGCCAGCAGATCACTCGACAGCTACGAGCAGTACTTC. Together with reference TRBV7-9 and TRBJ2-7, the CDR3 gives the full variable domain: DTGVSQNPRHKITKRGQNVTFRCDPISEHNRLYWYRQTLGQGPEFLTYFQNEAQLEKSRLLSDRFSAERPKGSFSTLEIQRTEQGDSAMYLCASRSLDSYEQYFGPGTRLTVT.

This clonotype was recorded many times. One junction end does not reproduce the germline sequence, and a read error may be involved. The V call is TRBV13, the J call TRBJ2-1; maybe TRBD1 (5 bases). From germline, CDR1 is PRHDT and CDR2 FYEKMQ (reference sequence). There are 14 residues in the CDR3. CDR3 loop: CASSLAGSLLEQFF. As DNA, the CDR3 is TGCGCCAGCAGCTTAGCAGGGTCGTTACTTGAGCAGTTCTTC.

This clonotype was seen ten or more times. The chain carries TRBV19 and TRBJ2-4; D remains unclear. The CDR3 consists of 14 residues. Between the trimmed V and J ends, which lost 3 bases and 3 bases, there was a span of 9 bases. In germline, CDR1 is LNHDA, CDR2 SQIVND (reference sequence). CDR3 protein: CASSMHPGKNIQYF. CDR3 DNA: TGTGCCAGTAGTATGCACCCGGGCAAAAACATTCAGTACTTC. Drawing the rest from reference TRBV19 and TRBJ2-4, the complete variable domain is DGGITQSPKYLFRKEGQNVTLSCEQNLNHDAMYWYRQDPGQGLRLIYYSQIVNDFQKGDIAEGYSVSREKKESFPLTVTSAQKNPTAFYLCASSMHPGKNIQYFGAGTRLSVL.

This clonotype rates as medium-sized (0.01 to 0.1%). This chain connects TRBV7-9 to TRBJ2-3; 10 bases are shared with TRBD2. V shed 4 bases, J shed 3 bases, and the junction held 1 base outside the gene matches. Per the germline V gene, CDR1 is SEHNR and CDR2 is FQNEAQ (reference sequence). This CDR3 has 14 residues. The CDR3 reads CASSYSGGTDTQYF. CDR3 coding DNA: TGTGCCAGCAGCTATAGCGGGGGGACAGATACGCAGTATTTT. Full variable domain (rest looked up from reference TRBV7-9 and TRBJ2-3): DTGVSQNPRHKITKRGQNVTFRCDPISEHNRLYWYRQTLGQGPEFLTYFQNEAQLEKSRLLSDRFSAERPKGSFSTLEIQRTEQGDSAMYLCASSYSGGTDTQYFGPGTRLTVL.

This clonotype was recorded at least ten times. The chain is built from TRBV6-1 and TRBJ1-1; a weak D match, TRBD1 (6 bases). V dropped 6 bases and J dropped 4 bases, with 21 bases sitting between them. The CDR3 runs 16 residues. CDR1 is MNHNS, CDR2 SASEGT, per germline. In DNA, the CDR3 is TGTGCCAGCAGGGAGAGGGGGATCCCCATGGGCACTGAAGCTTTCTTT. Its protein product is CASRERGIPMGTEAFF.

This clonotype was counted ten times or more. CDR3 protein: CASSITAGGYNEQFF. The CDR3 DNA is TGTGCCAGCAGCATTACAGCGGGAGGGTACAATGAGCAGTTCTTC. The chain is built from TRBV6-2 or TRBV6-3 and TRBJ2-1; TRBD2 aligns across 10 bases. V lost 6 bases and J lost 4; bases outside the gene matches: 6. The CDR3 consists of 15 residues. Per germline, CDR1 MNHEY and CDR2 SVGEGT.

This clonotype was observed many times. The rearrangement uses TRBV12-3 or TRBV12-4 and TRBJ2-7; 7 positions agree with TRBD1. The CDR3 consists of 15 residues. V was pared by 2 bases and J by 5 bases, with 9 bases of the junction left unmatched. The CDR3 loop reads CASSLSPRGHNEQYF. The CDR3 DNA sequence: TGTGCCAGCAGTTTATCCCCGAGGGGGCATAACGAGCAGTACTTC.

This clonotype was detected ten times or more. The chain has TRBV5-1 and TRBJ1-3, with 8 bases lining up with TRBD1. With V trimmed by 0 bases and J by 2 bases, 7 bases remained unmatched. Germline lookup yields CDR1 SGHRS and CDR2 YFSETQ. The CDR3 is 17 residues long. The CDR3 sequence: CASSLGQGNPAGNTIYF. As DNA, the CDR3 is TGCGCCAGCAGCTTGGGACAGGGGAATCCGGCTGGAAACACCATATATTTT.

The V and J genes are TRBV28 and TRBJ2-1; no firm D call. The V end lost 2 bases, the J end lost 4 bases, and 12 bases lay between the germline ends. The CDR3 totals 15 residues. The germline V gene encodes CDR1 MDHEN and CDR2 SYDVKM. The CDR3 sequence is CASSLRSDFYNEQFF. The CDR3 DNA follows: TGTGCCAGCAGTTTACGCAGCGACTTTTACAATGAGCAGTTCTTC.

The table lists this clonotype with a few counts. The chain has TRBV7-2 and TRBJ2-1; D is unclear. There are 16 residues in the CDR3. The V gene lost 0 bases and the J gene lost 0 bases, with 9 bases spanning the gap. Germline V gives CDR1 SGHTA, CDR2 FQGNSA. The CDR3 DNA reads as TGTGCCAGCAGCTTAGCGTTAGACCCCTCCTACAATGAGCAGTTCTTC. Its protein is CASSLALDPSYNEQFF.

V and J are TRBV11-3 and TRBJ2-1; 7 positions match TRBD2. Germline CDR1 and CDR2: SGHNT and YENEEA. The junction had 17 bases not matched to a gene; V was cut back by 1 base and J by 8 bases. This CDR3 is built from 18 residues. As DNA, the CDR3 is TGTGCCAGCAGCTTAGGATGGCCAGCGGGATGGGTAGCGGATGAGCAGTTCTTC. It translates to CASSLGWPAGWVADEQFF.

Only a few counts were recorded for this clonotype. The chain joins TRBV7-2 to TRBJ2-3; 10 bases map to TRBD1. Germline V gene lookup returns CDR1 SGHTA and CDR2 FQGNSA. V shed 5 bases and J 6 bases; nucleotides not matched to a gene: 8. The CDR3 spans 15 residues. The CDR3 spells CASSTDRGRGDTQYF. In DNA form, the CDR3 reads TGTGCCAGCAGCACCGACAGGGGGCGAGGGGATACGCAGTATTTT.

The chain couples TRBV20-1 to TRBJ2-1; TRBD2 is a possible D gene (6 bases). V lost 7 bases to trimming and J lost 0 bases, with 16 bases between them. The CDR3 loop spans 15 amino acids. The germline gives CDR1 DFQATT, CDR2 SNEGSKA (reference sequence). The CDR3 spells CSVSRDSFSYNEQFF. The CDR3 nucleotides read TGCAGTGTCAGCCGGGACTCCTTCTCCTACAATGAGCAGTTCTTC.

This clonotype turned up a few times. The V call is TRBV5-6, the J call TRBJ2-5, with D perhaps matching TRBD2 (5 bases). This CDR3 has 12 residues. Between the trimmed V and J ends, which lost 3 bases and 4 bases, there was a span of 7 bases. Germline CDR1 and CDR2: SGHDT and YYEEEE. In nucleotides, the CDR3 is TGTGCCAGCAGCTCGGGGATAGAGACCCAGTACTTC. Protein sequence: CASSSGIETQYF.

This clonotype was detected many times. The chain combines TRBV20-1 with TRBJ2-3; 11 bases are shared with TRBD2. CDR1 is DFQATT, CDR2 SNEGSKA, per germline (reference sequence). There are 14 residues in the CDR3. V was pared by 6 bases and J by 6 bases, with 8 bases of the junction left unmatched. The CDR3 here is CSASIAGGPDTQYF. CDR3 nucleotides: TGCAGTGCATCGATAGCGGGAGGGCCGGATACGCAGTATTTT.

This clonotype was picked up a small number of times. The chain couples TRBV20-1 to TRBJ1-1; D ambiguous. This CDR3 has 14 amino acids. Germline loops: CDR1 DFQATT, CDR2 SNEGSKA (reference sequence). The V end lost 1 base, the J end lost 3 bases, and 12 bases lay between the germline ends. The CDR3 is CSARGGRLDTEAFF. The CDR3 DNA is TGCAGTGCTAGAGGCGGCCGGTTAGACACTGAAGCTTTCTTT.